One sample yielded the 2 T cell receptor beta chains listed below, sequenced in a study of identical twins. Using its own MiXCR run on the 5' RACE reads, TCRdb lists one record per CDR3 protein. The sample records 400,000 to 500,000 distinct CDR3 sequences, over 11% being singletons. The sample was also reused in another study, on yellow fever vaccine responses in identical twins.

The sequencing sample was made of CD4+ T cells sorted from blood. These receptors originate from a young woman in good health.

The rearrangement joins TRBV6-5 to TRBJ1-5, with 8 bases identical to TRBD1. The CDR3 loop spans 16 amino acids. Trimming at V came to 0 bases and at J to 6 bases, leaving 7 bases not matched to a gene. Germline CDR1 is MNHEY and CDR2 is SVGAGI. This CDR3 is CASSYSGQVLSQPQHF. CDR3 sequence (DNA): TGTGCCAGCAGTTACTCGGGACAGGTTCTAAGTCAGCCCCAGCATTTT.

J is TRBJ1-5 and V is TRBV23-1, with a tentative D call TRBD1 (6 bases). TRBV23-1 is identified as an open reading frame with a role that is uncertain. V lost 0 bases and J lost 0, with 12 bases in between. CDR3 length: 17 residues. Written as DNA, the CDR3 is TGCGCCAGCAGTCAATCTCGGGGGGCGATTAGCAATCAGCCCCAGCATTTT. Translation gives CASSQSRGAISNQPQHF.